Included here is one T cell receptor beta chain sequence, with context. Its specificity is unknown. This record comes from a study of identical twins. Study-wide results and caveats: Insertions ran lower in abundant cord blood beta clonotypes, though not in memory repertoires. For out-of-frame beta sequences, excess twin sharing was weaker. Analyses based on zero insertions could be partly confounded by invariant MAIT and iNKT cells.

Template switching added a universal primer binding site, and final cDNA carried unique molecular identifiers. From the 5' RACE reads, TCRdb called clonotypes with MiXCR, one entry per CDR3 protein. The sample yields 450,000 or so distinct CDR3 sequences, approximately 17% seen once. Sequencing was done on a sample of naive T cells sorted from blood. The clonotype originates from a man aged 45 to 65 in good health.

In DNA, the CDR3 is TGTGCCAGCAGCCAAGGGGACAGGGGTAATTCACCCCTCCACTTT. This encodes CASSQGDRGNSPLHF. This rearrangement joins TRBV3-1 to TRBJ1-6; 10 bases match TRBD1. This CDR3 comprises 15 residues. The germline gives CDR1 LGHDT, CDR2 YNNKEL (reference sequence). Germline trimming cut 1 base from V and 6 bases from J; bases unmatched to any gene: 0.